This passage covers 24 T cell receptor beta chains from one sample sequenced in a study of shared T cell receptors in the human thymus. Data came from immunoSEQ multiplex PCR; TCRdb stores just in-frame clones and leaves some out. The sample lists approximately 660,000 clones; roughly 90% were seen once. These data were also filed under a second study, of human thymus T cells.

The sequenced sample was thymocytes. The receptors come from a boy in the first two years of life with a congenital heart defect.

This rearrangement joins TRBV4-3 to TRBJ2-2, with 14 bases matching TRBD2. Germline CDR1 is LGHNA and CDR2 is YSLEER. This CDR3 spans 18 amino acids. Unmatched junction bases numbered 6, after V lost 4 bases and J lost 2 bases. CDR3 DNA: TGCGCCAGCAGCCGCCGACTAGCGGGAGGGCCTAACACCGGGGAGCTGTTTTTT. This sequence encodes CASSRRLAGGPNTGELFF.

The rearrangement joins TRBV7-9 to TRBJ2-7, with a tentative D call TRBD2 (6 bases). V lost 1 base to trimming and J lost 3 bases, with 10 bases between them. This CDR3 is built from 14 residues. The germline V gene encodes CDR1 SEHNR and CDR2 FQNEAQ (reference sequence). This CDR3 reads CASSLERASYEQYF. The CDR3 DNA reads TGTGCCAGCAGCTTAGAGCGGGCCAGCTACGAGCAGTACTTC.

With regard to this clone: This sample also contains other DNA sequences that code for the same CDR3. This chain links TRBV4-1 with TRBJ1-5; TRBD1 might be the D (5 bases). V was trimmed by 1 base and J by 1 base, leaving 8 bases between them. Germline CDR1 reads MGHRA; CDR2 reads YSYEKL. The CDR3 totals 15 residues. CDR3 DNA sequence: TGCGCCAGCAGCCAAGGGGGGGGGAGCAATCAGCCCCAGCATTTT. Translating gives CASSQGGGSNQPQHF.

The chain has TRBV13 and TRBJ1-1; D unclear. Per the germline V gene, CDR1 is PRHDT and CDR2 is FYEKMQ (reference sequence). The ends were cut back, 0 bases at V and 0 bases at J, with 5 bases in the middle. This CDR3 is 14 amino acids long. The CDR3 region has the DNA TGTGCCAGCAGCTTAGGCCCCGTGAACACTGAAGCTTTCTTT. Translating gives CASSLGPVNTEAFF.

The chain is built from TRBV21-1 and TRBJ1-2; the DNA was not used to check the table's D call, TRBD1. TRBV21-1 is termed a pseudogene. This CDR3 is 15 amino acids long. The CDR3 spells CASSIETGKGYGYTF. The CDR3 DNA sequence: TGTGCCAGCAGCATAGAGACAGGGAAGGGCTATGGCTACACCTTC.

The chain uses TRBV19 and TRBJ1-5; D is ambiguous. CDR1 LNHDA and CDR2 SQIVND come from the germline V gene (reference sequence). The ends were cut back, 3 bases at V and 1 base at J, with 7 bases in the middle. This CDR3 region has 14 residues. CDR3 loop: CASSMAQSNQPQHF. CDR3 DNA: TGTGCCAGTAGTATGGCCCAGAGCAATCAGCCCCAGCATTTT.

The V and J genes are TRBV4-1 and TRBJ2-7; D possibly corresponds to TRBD2 (6 bases). The CDR3 is made up of 15 amino acids. Trimming took off 2 bases at V and 5 bases at J, with 16 bases between the two ends. In germline, CDR1 is MGHRA, CDR2 YSYEKL. This CDR3 reads CASSQLGGDGDEQYF. CDR3 DNA sequence: TGCGCCAGCAGCCAATTGGGGGGAGACGGGGACGAGCAGTACTTC.

The rearrangement links TRBV30 to TRBJ2-5; 13 bases map to TRBD2. The V gene end was trimmed by 5 bases and the J gene end by 0 bases; junction bases not matched to a gene: 0. Germline V gene data show CDR1 as GTSNPN and CDR2 as SVGIG (reference sequence). The CDR3 runs to 14 residues. The CDR3 protein is CAWGTSGDQETQYF. For the CDR3, the DNA is TGTGCCTGGGGGACTAGCGGGGACCAAGAGACCCAGTACTTC.

The chain couples TRBV29-1 to TRBJ2-1, with D possibly TRBD2 on 5 matching bases. The CDR3 contains 13 residues. Germline V gene data show CDR1 as SQVTM and CDR2 as ANQGSEA. Trimming removed 5 bases from V and 4 bases from J, with 12 bases in between. The DNA of the CDR3 is TGCAGCGTTACTGGCGGGCGATACAATGAGCAGTTCTTC. Translating gives CSVTGGRYNEQFF.

This clone was recorded once. The chain has TRBV14 and TRBJ2-5; the D is unclear. The CDR3 has 15 amino acids. Per the germline V gene, CDR1 is SGHDN and CDR2 is FVKESK. V was pared by 4 bases and J by 2 bases, with 14 bases between. The CDR3 here is CASSPSTPRQETQYF. In nucleotides, the CDR3 is TGTGCCAGCAGCCCCTCGACTCCCCGACAAGAGACCCAGTACTTC.

The chain uses TRBV10-3 and TRBJ1-5; D is unclear. CDR1 is ENHRY and CDR2 is SYGVKD in the germline V gene. This CDR3 region has 13 residues. V was shortened by 6 bases and J by 2 bases, with 8 bases between the two germline ends. The CDR3 loop is CAIREVGNQPQHF. DNA of the CDR3: TGTGCCATCAGGGAGGTAGGCAATCAGCCCCAGCATTTT.

This chain connects TRBV4-3 to TRBJ2-5; 9 bases align to TRBD2. Germline V CDR1 and CDR2: LGHNA, YSLEER. The CDR3 totals 16 residues. With V trimmed by 5 bases and J by 3 bases, 10 bases remained unmatched. CDR3 region: CASSEASGRREETQYF. The CDR3, as DNA: TGCGCCAGCAGCGAGGCCAGCGGGAGGAGGGAAGAGACCCAGTACTTC.

The chain combines TRBV29-1 with TRBJ2-5; 9 nucleotides line up with TRBD1. CDR1 is SQVTM, CDR2 ANQGSEA, per germline. Trimming at V came to 7 bases and at J to 5 bases, leaving 5 bases not matched to a gene. CDR3 length: 12 amino acids. The CDR3 DNA is TGCAGCGCCCGGGACAGGGACGAGACCCAGTACTTC. Its translation: CSARDRDETQYF.

This chain links TRBV4-2 with TRBJ2-7; TRBD1 matches at 10 bases. CDR1 is LGHNA, CDR2 YNFKEQ, per germline. Losses at the gene ends were 1 base for V and 5 bases for J; bases not matched to a gene: 5. The CDR3 covers 15 residues. The CDR3 region is CASSQGTGGSDEQYF. The CDR3 nucleotides are TGTGCCAGCAGCCAAGGGACAGGGGGGTCTGACGAGCAGTACTTC.

The rearrangement uses TRBV6-6 and TRBJ2-7; no definite D call. The CDR3 totals 15 residues. With 4 bases removed from V and 5 bases from J, the gap between germline ends came to 18 bases. CDR1 is MNHNY, CDR2 SVGAGI, per germline (reference sequence). This CDR3 reads CASSFFRAPMDEQYF. The CDR3 DNA is TGTGCCAGCAGTTTCTTCCGCGCGCCGATGGACGAGCAGTACTTC.

The chain couples TRBV28 to TRBJ1-2; 9 nucleotides line up with TRBD1. The CDR3 runs 14 residues. Germline V gene data show CDR1 as MDHEN and CDR2 as SYDVKM. Losses at the gene ends were 5 bases for V and 5 bases for J; bases not matched to a gene: 6. CDR3: CASSARDRVYGYTF. The CDR3 coding sequence is TGTGCCAGCAGTGCACGGGACAGGGTATATGGCTACACCTTC.

V usage is TRBV7-8 and J usage is TRBJ2-1, with 16 bases fitting TRBD2. From germline, CDR1 is SGHVS and CDR2 FQNEAQ. V lost 1 base, J lost 7 bases, and 7 bases stayed unmatched. The CDR3 runs to 18 residues. CDR3 protein: CASSLGGLAGGNWNEQFF. CDR3 DNA sequence: TGTGCCAGCAGCTTAGGGGGACTAGCGGGAGGGAATTGGAATGAGCAGTTCTTC.

The V and J genes are TRBV29-1 and TRBJ2-3, with TRBD2 identical over 10 bases. Germline values: CDR1 SQVTM, CDR2 ANQGSEA. The CDR3 is made up of 15 amino acids. V trimming: 8 bases; J trimming: 3 bases; junction bases outside the gene matches: 11. The CDR3 region is CSTGGASGRTDTQYF. The CDR3 DNA reads TGCAGCACTGGAGGGGCTAGCGGGAGAACAGATACGCAGTATTTT.

V and J are TRBV2 and TRBJ2-3; D not resolved. CDR3 size: 13 residues. Trimming left V 6 bases short and J 1 base short, with 8 bases between. The V gene's germline CDR1 is SNHLY and CDR2 FYNNEI. The DNA of the CDR3 is TGTGCCAGCAGGGCCAGCGGCACAGATACGCAGTATTTT. As protein: CASRASGTDTQYF.

This chain links TRBV6-5 with TRBJ2-5, with D possibly being TRBD2 (6 bases). The V gene's germline CDR1 is MNHEY and CDR2 SVGAGI. V was trimmed by 0 bases and J by 2 bases, leaving 13 bases between them. The CDR3 loop spans 16 amino acids. The chain's CDR3 is CASSYSRGRIQETQYF. Written as DNA, the CDR3 is TGTGCCAGCAGTTACTCTAGAGGGAGGATTCAAGAGACCCAGTACTTC.

The V call is TRBV11-3, the J call TRBJ2-5; D is unclear. V dropped 2 bases and J dropped 5 bases, with 9 bases sitting between them. In germline, CDR1 is SGHNT, CDR2 YENEEA. This CDR3 comprises 13 residues. In DNA, the CDR3 is TGTGCCAGCAGCTTAAAATCCGGGGAGACCCAGTACTTC. Translating gives CASSLKSGETQYF.

The chain is built from TRBV19 and TRBJ1-2; the match to TRBD1 covers 7 bases. The V segment lost 5 bases and the J segment 4 bases; nucleotides outside the gene matches: 7. This CDR3 region has 14 residues. Germline assignment: CDR1 LNHDA and CDR2 SQIVND (reference sequence). The CDR3 DNA sequence: TGTGCCAGTAGTCCTCGGACAGGAAGCTATGGCTACACCTTC. Its protein is CASSPRTGSYGYTF.

The chain combines TRBV5-6 with TRBJ1-2, with TRBD1 matching over 8 bases. The V segment lost 4 bases and the J segment 7 bases; nucleotides outside the gene matches: 6. The CDR3 is 13 amino acids. Germline CDR1 and CDR2: SGHDT and YYEEEE. CDR3 in amino acids: CASSLTGGVGYTF. DNA of the CDR3: TGTGCCAGCAGCCTTACAGGGGGGGTTGGCTACACCTTC.

The chain couples TRBV5-1 to TRBJ2-1, with 9 bases fitting TRBD2. The V gene's germline CDR1 is SGHRS and CDR2 YFSETQ. The CDR3 is made up of 15 amino acids. Trimming took 6 bases from V and 8 from J; bases not matched to a gene: 12. The CDR3 here is CASNTEVAGEDEQFF. The CDR3 DNA follows: TGCGCCAGCAACACTGAGGTAGCGGGAGAGGATGAGCAGTTCTTC.